These 26 T cell receptor beta chains were all obtained from the same sample, sequenced in a study of PD-L1 blockade in urothelial cancer. TCRdb keeps only in-frame clones here, not all; method: immunoSEQ multiplex PCR. Of 70,000 to 85,000 clones in the sample, 80% to 90% were seen once. The sequencing used PBMCs, collected around atezolizumab (anti-PD-L1) treatment. These receptors originate from a man between 65 and 85 years old with urothelial cancer.

The rearrangement links TRBV7-3 to TRBJ1-1, with a tentative D call TRBD1 (6 bases). V lost 2 bases, J lost 8 bases, and 12 bases lay in between. Germline CDR1 SGHTA, CDR2 FQGTGA. The CDR3 runs 13 residues. The CDR3 sequence: CASSLDRRTEAFF. CDR3 nucleotides: TGTGCCAGCAGCTTAGACAGGCGGACCGAAGCTTTCTTT. Variable domain in full (rest from reference TRBV7-3 and TRBJ1-1): GAGVSQTPSNKVTEKGKYVELRCDPISGHTALYWYRQSLGQGPEFLIYFQGTGAADDSGLPNDRFFAVRPEGSVSTLKIQRTERGDSAVYLCASSLDRRTEAFFGQGTRLTVV.

The V call is TRBV28, the J call TRBJ1-5, with 7 nucleotides matching TRBD1. This CDR3 spans 13 amino acids. V lost 7 bases, J lost 6 bases, and 6 bases stayed unmatched. In germline, CDR1 is MDHEN, CDR2 SYDVKM. Here the CDR3 reads CASTTGVSQPQHF. CDR3 nucleotides: TGTGCCAGCACCACAGGGGTAAGTCAGCCCCAGCATTTT. Supplemented by reference TRBV28 and TRBJ1-5, the full variable domain reads DVKVTQSSRYLVKRTGEKVFLECVQDMDHENMFWYRQDPGLGLRLIYFSYDVKMKEKGDIPEGYSVSREKKERFSLILESASTNQTSMYLCASTTGVSQPQHFGDGTRLSIL.

The V call is TRBV5-4, the J call TRBJ2-7, with 14 positions matching TRBD2. The ends lost 4 bases at V and 6 bases at J; junction bases unmatched: 3. Per the germline V gene, CDR1 is SGHNT and CDR2 is YYREEE (reference sequence). The CDR3 runs 14 residues. Written as DNA, the CDR3 is TGTGCCAGCAGCCGAGGGACTAGCGGGAGCGAGCAGTACTTC. Encoded protein: CASSRGTSGSEQYF.

V and J are TRBV7-9 and TRBJ2-5, with a possible D match to TRBD2 (6 bases). The CDR3 is 14 amino acids. The V gene's germline CDR1 is SEHNR and CDR2 FQNEAQ (reference sequence). The V end was cut by 1 base, the J end by 3 bases, with 9 bases between. CDR3 residues: CASSLVRGKETQYF. The CDR3 DNA sequence: TGTGCCAGCAGCTTAGTACGGGGGAAAGAGACCCAGTACTTC.

The CDR3: CASSIGTEYEQYF. DNA for the CDR3: TGTGCCAGTAGTATTGGGACAGAGTACGAGCAGTACTTC. The chain combines TRBV19 with TRBJ2-7; 7 nucleotides match TRBD1. The germline V gene encodes CDR1 LNHDA and CDR2 SQIVND (reference sequence). Unmatched junction bases numbered 3, after V lost 3 bases and J lost 4 bases. This CDR3 has 13 amino acids.

The rearrangement joins TRBV18 to TRBJ1-5, with a tentative D call TRBD1 (5 bases). The CDR3 covers 13 residues. Per germline, CDR1 KGHSH and CDR2 LQKENI. Between the trimmed V and J ends, which lost 2 bases and 7 bases, there was a span of 9 bases. CDR3 region: CASSPGQSQPQHF. In DNA, the CDR3 is TGTGCCAGCTCACCAGGACAAAGCCAGCCCCAGCATTTT. The variable domain in full, with the rest retrieved from reference TRBV18 and TRBJ1-5, is NAGVMQNPRHLVRRRGQEARLRCSPMKGHSHVYWYRQLPEEGLKFMVYLQKENIIDESGMPKERFSAEFPKEGPSILRIQQVVRGDSAAYFCASSPGQSQPQHFGDGTRLSIL.

The V gene is TRBV9, the J gene TRBJ2-5, with TRBD2 as a possible D gene (6 bases). The CDR3 covers 15 residues. The V gene's germline CDR1 is SGDLS and CDR2 YYNGEE. The V end lost 0 bases, the J end lost 3 bases, and 12 bases lay between the germline ends. CDR3 residues: CASSVGGGAEETQYF. The CDR3 bases are TGTGCCAGCAGCGTAGGAGGAGGGGCCGAAGAGACCCAGTACTTC.

The chain uses TRBV10-3 and TRBJ2-7; the D is unclear. From germline, CDR1 is ENHRY and CDR2 SYGVKD. The CDR3 is 11 amino acids. The V end was cut by 9 bases, the J end by 3 bases, with 9 bases between. The CDR3 DNA is TGTGCCATTGGGCCCCTCTACGAGCAGTACTTC. The encoded protein is CAIGPLYEQYF.

This clone was detected a few times. J is TRBJ2-7 and V is TRBV2; TRBD1 might be the D (5 bases). The CDR3 consists of 14 residues. Trimming removed 1 base at V and 2 bases at J, with 9 bases between. From germline, CDR1 is SNHLY and CDR2 FYNNEI. For the CDR3, the DNA is TGTGCCAGCAGTGAAGACAGGAGTCCCTACGAGCAGTACTTC. Encoded protein: CASSEDRSPYEQYF.

J is TRBJ2-7 and V is TRBV6-1; 9 positions match TRBD2. Germline CDR1 and CDR2: MNHNS and SASEGT. The CDR3 covers 13 residues. The V and J ends lost 6 bases and 7 bases, in that order; junction bases with no gene match: 7. CDR3 bases: TGTGCCAGCAGAGAGACTAGCGGAAAAGAGCAGTACTTC. Its protein product is CASRETSGKEQYF.

The rearrangement uses TRBV18 and TRBJ1-2; possibly TRBD1 for D (5 bases). The V gene lost 5 bases and the J gene lost 4 bases, with 14 bases spanning the gap. CDR1 and CDR2 from the germline V gene are KGHSH and LQKENI. The CDR3 covers 14 residues. CDR3: CASSSYAGVYGYTF. The CDR3 DNA is TGTGCCAGCTCATCTTATGCGGGGGTCTATGGCTACACCTTC.

V is TRBV28 and J is TRBJ2-1, with D maybe TRBD1 (7 bases). This CDR3 is 14 amino acids long. The germline V gene has CDR1 MDHEN and CDR2 SYDVKM. Trimming removed 6 bases at V and 9 bases at J, with 18 bases between. The DNA of the CDR3 is TGTGCCAGCAGGGGCGGGACAGCGTCAGGTGAGCAGTTCTTC. This codes for CASRGGTASGEQFF.

The chain links TRBV10-3 to TRBJ2-2, with TRBD1 identical over 7 bases. The CDR3 covers 17 residues. Germline-derived CDR1 and CDR2 are ENHRY and SYGVKD. J lost 5 bases, V lost 0 bases, and 9 bases had no gene match. The CDR3 nucleotides are TGTGCCATCAGTGAGTCGAGGGCAGGGGGTAAAACCGGGGAGCTGTTTTTT. It codes for CAISESRAGGKTGELFF.

The V gene is TRBV5-1, the J gene TRBJ2-1, with 9 bases fitting TRBD2. The germline gives CDR1 SGHRS, CDR2 YFSETQ. V was pared by 5 bases and J by 10 bases, with 10 bases of the junction left unmatched. The CDR3 has 14 residues. The CDR3 DNA sequence: TGCGCCAGCAGATTTAGCGGGAGTGGATACGAGCAGTTCTTC. Its protein is CASRFSGSGYEQFF.

V gene TRBV5-1 combines with J gene TRBJ2-7; 10 bases are a match to TRBD1. Trimming took 4 bases from V and 6 from J; bases not matched to a gene: 10. This CDR3 spans 15 amino acids. Germline assignment: CDR1 SGHRS and CDR2 YFSETQ. The chain's CDR3 is CASSKNPGQGSEQYF. In nucleotides, the CDR3 is TGCGCCAGCAGCAAGAACCCGGGACAGGGGTCCGAGCAGTACTTC.

V usage is TRBV6-5 and J usage is TRBJ1-6; D gene unclear. This CDR3 is built from 15 residues. Germline loops: CDR1 MNHEY, CDR2 SVGAGI. V shed 4 bases and J shed 5 bases, with 12 bases lying between them. The DNA of the CDR3 is TGTGCCAGCAGTTTTACCGGGAAAAATAATTCACCCCTCCACTTT. Translated: CASSFTGKNNSPLHF.

The J gene is TRBJ2-3, the V gene TRBV9; TRBD2 matches at 10 bases. The CDR3 has 16 residues. Germline V gene sequence: CDR1 SGDLS, CDR2 YYNGEE. Trimming removed 0 bases from V and 0 bases from J; junction bases left unmatched: 1. CDR3 protein: CASSVDSGRSTDTQYF. The DNA of the CDR3 is TGTGCCAGCAGCGTAGATAGCGGGAGGAGCACAGATACGCAGTATTTT.

The chain links TRBV15 to TRBJ2-1; tentative D call: TRBD1 (5 bases). Trimming stripped 0 bases from V and 7 bases from J, with 22 bases between. The CDR3 has 18 residues. Germline lookup yields CDR1 LNHNV and CDR2 YYDKDF (reference sequence). The CDR3 nucleotides read TGTGCCACCAGCAGAGATCGGTTAGGGGCAGGGTCTCTTAATGAGCAGTTCTTC. It yields the protein CATSRDRLGAGSLNEQFF.

This clone has just one count. J is TRBJ1-1 and V is TRBV14, with D perhaps matching TRBD1 (6 bases). Trimming removed 0 bases at V and 4 bases at J, with 18 bases between. CDR1 and CDR2 from the germline V gene are SGHDN and FVKESK. This CDR3 has 17 amino acids. The CDR3, as DNA: TGTGCCAGCAGCCAAGATATGTGGACAGTGAGGAGCACTGAAGCTTTCTTT. Translated, it gives CASSQDMWTVRSTEAFF.

The gene calls are TRBV6-1 and TRBJ2-2; 11 bases fit TRBD2. The V gene end was trimmed by 5 bases and the J gene end by 3 bases; junction bases not matched to a gene: 2. Germline CDR1 MNHNS, CDR2 SASEGT. This CDR3 has 15 residues. Here the CDR3 DNA reads TGTGCCAGCAGTTGGACTAGCGGGTACACCGGGGAGCTGTTTTTT. This gives the protein CASSWTSGYTGELFF.

The rearrangement links TRBV9 to TRBJ2-7, with 10 bases matching TRBD2. With 0 bases clipped from V and 5 bases from J, the junction kept 8 bases outside the gene matches. CDR1 is SGDLS and CDR2 is YYNGEE in the germline V gene. This CDR3 comprises 16 residues. This CDR3 reads CASSVGPSGRPNEQYF. The CDR3 region has the DNA TGTGCCAGCAGCGTAGGTCCTAGCGGGAGACCCAACGAGCAGTACTTC. Looking up the rest from reference TRBV9 and TRBJ2-7 gives the full variable domain: DSGVTQTPKHLITATGQRVTLRCSPRSGDLSVYWYQQSLDQGLQFLIQYYNGEERAKGNILERFSAQQFPDLHSELNLSSLELGDSALYFCASSVGPSGRPNEQYFGPGTRLTVT.

The chain couples TRBV5-1 to TRBJ2-2; 7 bases line up with TRBD1. J was trimmed by 5 bases and V by 5 bases; bases with no gene match: 9. The CDR3 is 15 residues long. Germline V gene lookup returns CDR1 SGHRS and CDR2 YFSETQ. The CDR3 loop is CASSSLQGSTGELFF. In nucleotides, the CDR3 is TGCGCCAGCAGTTCCTTACAGGGGAGTACCGGGGAGCTGTTTTTT.

The chain combines TRBV4-1 with TRBJ2-1; 11 nucleotides align to TRBD2. V lost 0 bases to trimming and J lost 7 bases; unmatched junction nucleotides: 17. Germline lookup yields CDR1 MGHRA and CDR2 YSYEKL. The CDR3 totals 20 residues. CDR3 bases: TGCGCCAGCAGCCAAGAAGGTCCGGGTAGCGGGAGGGCCTCGGTTAATGAGCAGTTCTTC. Translating it yields CASSQEGPGSGRASVNEQFF.

There are a few counts of this clone. V is TRBV5-6 and J is TRBJ2-1, with 14 bases identical to TRBD2. V shed 4 bases, J shed 9 bases, and the junction held 6 bases outside the gene matches. From germline, CDR1 is SGHDT and CDR2 YYEEEE. The CDR3 loop spans 15 amino acids. CDR3 nucleotides: TGTGCCAGCAGCCCAGGGACTAGCGGGAGAAGTGAGCAGTTCTTC. This codes for CASSPGTSGRSEQFF.

This clone was found once. This chain joins TRBV5-1 and TRBJ1-2; D might be TRBD1 (6 bases). The length of the CDR3 is 14 residues. CDR1 is SGHRS and CDR2 is YFSETQ in the germline V gene. Between the trimmed V and J ends, which lost 4 bases and 2 bases, there was a span of 12 bases. In DNA, the CDR3 is TGCGCCAGCAGCCGCAATGACAGGAACTATGGCTACACCTTC. This codes for CASSRNDRNYGYTF.

The V and J genes are TRBV11-3 and TRBJ2-7; TRBD1 matches at 7 bases. This CDR3 contains 14 residues. The germline V gene encodes CDR1 SGHNT and CDR2 YENEEA. V shed 5 bases, J shed 3 bases, and the junction held 7 bases outside the gene matches. The CDR3 region is CASSIRQGSYEQYF. In DNA, the CDR3 is TGTGCCAGCAGCATAAGACAGGGAAGCTACGAGCAGTACTTC.